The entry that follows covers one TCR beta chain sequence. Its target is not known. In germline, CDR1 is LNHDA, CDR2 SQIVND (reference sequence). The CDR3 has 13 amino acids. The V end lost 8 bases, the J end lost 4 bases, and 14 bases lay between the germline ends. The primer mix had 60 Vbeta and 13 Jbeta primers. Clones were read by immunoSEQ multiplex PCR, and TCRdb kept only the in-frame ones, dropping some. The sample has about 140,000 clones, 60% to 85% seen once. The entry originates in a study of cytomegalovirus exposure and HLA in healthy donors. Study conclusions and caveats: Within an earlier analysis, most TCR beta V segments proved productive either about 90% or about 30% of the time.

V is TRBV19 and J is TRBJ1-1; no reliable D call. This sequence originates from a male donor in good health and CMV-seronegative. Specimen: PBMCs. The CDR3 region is CASRRREGTEAFF. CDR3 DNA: TGTGCCAGTCGGAGGCGGGAGGGCACTGAAGCTTTCTTT.